This T cell receptor (beta chain) appears in the sequencing data of a study of identical twins. V dropped 3 bases and J dropped 4; count of bases not matched to a gene: 3. CDR1 KGHSH and CDR2 LQKENI come from the germline V gene. The CDR3 spans 17 residues. Via MiXCR, TCRdb re-called the 5' RACE reads, giving one row per CDR3 protein. The data show more than 600,000 distinct CDR3 sequences, roughly 18% seen once. These data were likewise used in another study, on T cells expressing NK-cell markers.

This sequence joins TRBV18 and TRBJ2-2; 15 positions agree with TRBD2. This TCR derives from a woman aged 18-30 years in good health. Sequenced material: PBMCs. The CDR3 loop reads CASSPLGLAGGTGELFF. The CDR3 coding sequence is TGTGCCAGCTCACCTCTGGGACTAGCGGGAGGCACCGGGGAGCTGTTTTTT.